This TCR beta chain was recovered during a study of shared clonotypes between healthy human individuals. V lost 5 bases, J lost 0 bases, and 5 bases lay in between. Germline V gene data show CDR1 as SGHTA and CDR2 as FQGNSA. This CDR3 comprises 13 residues. Clones were read by immunoSEQ multiplex PCR, and TCRdb kept only the in-frame ones, dropping some. Of a few million clones detected, roughly 90% appear once; the ten largest clones hold approximately 0.39%. The sequence was collected from a man between 18 and 35 years old in good health. Some clones in this sample may be carry-over from other donors' samples. The chain is built from TRBV7-2 and TRBJ2-1; D is uncertain. Specimen: naive CD4+ T cells from PBMCs. Subset indicated: CD45RA+ positively selected. CDR3 sequence reads: CASSPYSYNEQFF. Here the CDR3 DNA reads TGTGCCAGCAGCCCGTACTCCTACAATGAGCAGTTCTTC.